The T cell receptor beta chain described here comes from a study of T cell responses to AZD1222 COVID-19 vaccine. Measured with immunoSEQ multiplex PCR; TCRdb has only the in-frame clones, and not every one. The sample lists more than 90,000 clones, approximately 88% occurring once. About this clone: No antigen is known for it.

Study findings and constraints: Only 5 or 6 AZD1222 recipients were seropositive at baseline. Females outnumbered males among donors, who were mostly white British; clonal diversity was possibly underestimated.

The sequence came from an adult who received the AZD1222 COVID-19 vaccine. The starting material was peripheral blood, obtained 28 days after the second AZD1222 dose.

CDR3 loop: CASSQRSGGDYGYTF. CDR3 bases: TGTGCCAGCAGCCAAAGATCAGGGGGGGATTATGGCTACACCTTC. This sequence joins TRBV2 and TRBJ1-2; 7 nucleotides align to TRBD1. Germline V CDR1 and CDR2: SNHLY, FYNNEI. This CDR3 has 15 amino acids. The junction had 12 bases not matched to a gene; V was cut back by 6 bases and J by 5 bases.